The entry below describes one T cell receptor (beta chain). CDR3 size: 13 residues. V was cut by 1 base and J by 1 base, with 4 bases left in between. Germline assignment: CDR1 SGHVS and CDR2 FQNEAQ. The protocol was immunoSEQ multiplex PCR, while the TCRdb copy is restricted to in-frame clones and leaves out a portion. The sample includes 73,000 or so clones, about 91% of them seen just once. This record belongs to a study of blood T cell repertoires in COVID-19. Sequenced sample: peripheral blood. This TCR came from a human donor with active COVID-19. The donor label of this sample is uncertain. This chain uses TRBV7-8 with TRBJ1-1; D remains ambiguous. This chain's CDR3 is CASSLGQNTEAFF. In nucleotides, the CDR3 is TGTGCCAGCAGCTTAGGGCAGAACACTGAAGCTTTCTTT.